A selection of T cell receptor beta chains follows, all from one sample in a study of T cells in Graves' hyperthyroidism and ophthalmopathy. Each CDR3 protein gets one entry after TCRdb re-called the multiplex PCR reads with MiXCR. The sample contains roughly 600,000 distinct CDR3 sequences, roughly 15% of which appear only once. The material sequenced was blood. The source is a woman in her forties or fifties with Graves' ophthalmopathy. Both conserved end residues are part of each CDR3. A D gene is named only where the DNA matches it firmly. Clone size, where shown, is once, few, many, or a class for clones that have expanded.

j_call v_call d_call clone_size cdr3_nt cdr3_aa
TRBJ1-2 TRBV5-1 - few TGCGCCAGCAGCCCAGACCCTACCTTCTATGGCTACACCTTC CASSPDPTFYGYTF
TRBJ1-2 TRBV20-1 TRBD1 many TGCAGTGCTAGAGATGCAGGCAGGGGGGGACCCTATGGCTACACCTTC CSARDAGRGGPYGYTF
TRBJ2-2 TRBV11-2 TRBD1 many TGTGCCAGCAGCTCACCGACAGGGCGGGTCACCGGGGAGCTGTTTTTT CASSSPTGRVTGELFF
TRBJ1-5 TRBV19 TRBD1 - TGTGCCAGTATGCGCCCCGGGACAGATAGCAATCAGCCCCAGCATTTT CASMRPGTDSNQPQHF
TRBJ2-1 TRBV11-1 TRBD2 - TGTGCCAGCAGCTTATTCGGGAGGGACAATGAGCAGTTCTTC CASSLFGRDNEQFF
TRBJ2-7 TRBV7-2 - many TGTGCCAGCAGCTCGGACGAAACCTACGAGCAGTACTTC CASSSDETYEQYF
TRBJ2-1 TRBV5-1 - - TGCGCCAGCAGCTTGGAATATGCAGGGCACGAGCAGTTCTTC CASSLEYAGHEQFF
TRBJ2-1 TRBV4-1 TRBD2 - TGCGCCAGCAGCCAAAGACTAGCGGCCAGACCTAACAATGAGCAGTTCTTC CASSQRLAARPNNEQFF
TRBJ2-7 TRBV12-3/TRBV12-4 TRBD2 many TGTGCCAGCAGCTACAGCGGGAGGTACTCCTACGAGCAGTACTTC CASSYSGRYSYEQYF
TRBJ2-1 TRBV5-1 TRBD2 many TGCGCCAGCAGCCGCACCGGGACTAGCGGGAACAATGAGCAGTTCTTC CASSRTGTSGNNEQFF
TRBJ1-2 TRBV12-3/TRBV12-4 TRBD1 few TGTGCCAGCAGCCCGGCCCCCGGGACAGGGAACTATGGCTACACCTTC CASSPAPGTGNYGYTF
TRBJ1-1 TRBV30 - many TGTGCCTGGAGTCGGAGGAAGAACACTGAAGCTTTCTTT CAWSRRKNTEAFF
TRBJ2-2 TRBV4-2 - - TGTGCCAGCAGCCAAGAAGATTTCGGACTGGCGAACACCGGGGAGCTGTTTTTT CASSQEDFGLANTGELFF
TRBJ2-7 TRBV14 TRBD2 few TGTGCCAGCAGCCAGGGACTAGCGGGAGGCCACTACGAGCAGTACTTC CASSQGLAGGHYEQYF